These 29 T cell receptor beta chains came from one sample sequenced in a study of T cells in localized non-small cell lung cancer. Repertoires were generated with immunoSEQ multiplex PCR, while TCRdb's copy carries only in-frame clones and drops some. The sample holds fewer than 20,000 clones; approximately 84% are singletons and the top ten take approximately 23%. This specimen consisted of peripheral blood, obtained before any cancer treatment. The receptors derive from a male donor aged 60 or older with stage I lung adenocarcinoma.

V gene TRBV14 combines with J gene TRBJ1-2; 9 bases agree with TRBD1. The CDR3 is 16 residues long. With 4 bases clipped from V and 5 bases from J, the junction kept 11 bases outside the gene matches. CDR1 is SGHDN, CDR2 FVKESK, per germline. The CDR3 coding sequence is TGTGCCAGCAGCCCTATGACAGGGGGACGGGCTTATGGCTACACCTTC. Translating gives CASSPMTGGRAYGYTF.

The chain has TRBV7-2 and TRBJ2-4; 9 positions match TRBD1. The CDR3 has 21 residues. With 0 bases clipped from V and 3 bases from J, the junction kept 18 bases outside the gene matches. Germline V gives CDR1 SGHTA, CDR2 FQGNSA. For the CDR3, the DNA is TGTGCCAGCAGCTTAGCGCGACAGGGGGTCCCCCTCCCCGTCAACAAAAACATTCAGTACTTC. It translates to CASSLARQGVPLPVNKNIQYF.

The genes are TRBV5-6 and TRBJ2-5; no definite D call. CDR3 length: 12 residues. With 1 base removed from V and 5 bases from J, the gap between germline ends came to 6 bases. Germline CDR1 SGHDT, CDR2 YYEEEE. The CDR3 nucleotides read TGTGCCAGCAGCTTGTTTAAGGAGACCCAGTACTTC. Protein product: CASSLFKETQYF.

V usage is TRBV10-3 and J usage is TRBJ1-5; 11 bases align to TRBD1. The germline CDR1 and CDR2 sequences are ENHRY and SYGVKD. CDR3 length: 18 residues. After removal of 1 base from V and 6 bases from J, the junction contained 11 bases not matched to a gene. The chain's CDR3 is CAISEFSPGQGAGQPQHF. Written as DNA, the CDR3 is TGTGCCATCAGTGAGTTTTCCCCCGGACAGGGGGCTGGTCAGCCCCAGCATTTT.

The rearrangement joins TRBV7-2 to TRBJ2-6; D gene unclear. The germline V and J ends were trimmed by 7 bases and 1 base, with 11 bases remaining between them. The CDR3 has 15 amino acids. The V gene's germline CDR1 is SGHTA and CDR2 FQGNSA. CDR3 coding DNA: TGTGCCAGCACCCTTGACACTTCTGGGGCCAACGTCCTGACTTTC. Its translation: CASTLDTSGANVLTF.

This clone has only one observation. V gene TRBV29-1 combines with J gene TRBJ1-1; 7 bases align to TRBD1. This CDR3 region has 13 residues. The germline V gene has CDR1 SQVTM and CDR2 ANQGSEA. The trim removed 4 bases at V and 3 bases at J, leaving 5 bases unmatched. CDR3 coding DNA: TGCAGCGTTGTCGCTACAGGGGACACTGAAGCTTTCTTT. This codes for CSVVATGDTEAFF.

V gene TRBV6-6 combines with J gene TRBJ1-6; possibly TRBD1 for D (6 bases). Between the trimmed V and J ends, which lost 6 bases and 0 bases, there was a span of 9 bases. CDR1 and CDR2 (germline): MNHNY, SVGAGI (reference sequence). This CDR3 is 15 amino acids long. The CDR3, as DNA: TGTGCCAGCAGGGGGGGCGACTCCTATAATTCACCCCTCCACTTT. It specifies CASRGGDSYNSPLHF.

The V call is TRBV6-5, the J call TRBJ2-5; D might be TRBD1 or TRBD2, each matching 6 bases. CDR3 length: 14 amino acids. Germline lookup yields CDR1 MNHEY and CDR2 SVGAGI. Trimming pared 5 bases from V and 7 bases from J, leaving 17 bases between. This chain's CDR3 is CASSQNREAGTQYF. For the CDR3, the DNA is TGTGCCAGCAGTCAGAACAGGGAAGCGGGGACCCAGTACTTC.

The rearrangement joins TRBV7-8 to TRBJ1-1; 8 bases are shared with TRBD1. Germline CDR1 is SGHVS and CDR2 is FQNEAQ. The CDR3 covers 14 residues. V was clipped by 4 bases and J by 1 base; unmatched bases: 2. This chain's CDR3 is CASSSGTGNTEAFF. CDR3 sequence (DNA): TGTGCCAGCAGCTCCGGGACAGGGAACACTGAAGCTTTCTTT.

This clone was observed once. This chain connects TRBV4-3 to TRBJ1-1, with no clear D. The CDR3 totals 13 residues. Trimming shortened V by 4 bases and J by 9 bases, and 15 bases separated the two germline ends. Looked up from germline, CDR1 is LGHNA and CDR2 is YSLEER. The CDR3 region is CASSPRTREKAFF. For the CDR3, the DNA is TGCGCCAGCAGCCCAAGAACGAGAGAAAAAGCTTTCTTT.

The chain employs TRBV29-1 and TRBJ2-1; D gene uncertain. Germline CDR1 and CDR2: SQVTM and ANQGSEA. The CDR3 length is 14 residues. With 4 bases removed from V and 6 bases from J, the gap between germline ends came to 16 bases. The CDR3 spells CSVALVLGGNEQFF. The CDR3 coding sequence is TGCAGCGTTGCCTTAGTCTTGGGCGGCAATGAGCAGTTCTTC.

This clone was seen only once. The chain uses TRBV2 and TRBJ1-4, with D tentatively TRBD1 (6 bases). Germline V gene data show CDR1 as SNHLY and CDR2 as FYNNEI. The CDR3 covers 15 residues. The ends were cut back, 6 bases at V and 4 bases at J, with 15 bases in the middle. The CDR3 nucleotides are TGTGCCAGCAGCTCAACGGGACACTATAATGAAAAACTGTTTTTT. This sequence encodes CASSSTGHYNEKLFF.

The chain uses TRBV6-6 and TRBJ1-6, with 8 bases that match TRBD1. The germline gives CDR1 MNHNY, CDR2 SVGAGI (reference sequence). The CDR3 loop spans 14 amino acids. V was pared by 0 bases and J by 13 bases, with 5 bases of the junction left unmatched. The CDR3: CASSYSRGRSPLHF. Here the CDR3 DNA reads TGTGCCAGCAGTTACTCCAGGGGGCGGTCCCCCCTCCACTTT.

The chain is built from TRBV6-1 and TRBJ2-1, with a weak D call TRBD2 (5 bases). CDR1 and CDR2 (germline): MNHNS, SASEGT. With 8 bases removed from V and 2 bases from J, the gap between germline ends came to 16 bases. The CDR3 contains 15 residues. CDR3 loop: CASGRELGAYNEQFF. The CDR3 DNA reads TGTGCCAGCGGCCGGGAATTAGGTGCCTACAATGAGCAGTTCTTC.

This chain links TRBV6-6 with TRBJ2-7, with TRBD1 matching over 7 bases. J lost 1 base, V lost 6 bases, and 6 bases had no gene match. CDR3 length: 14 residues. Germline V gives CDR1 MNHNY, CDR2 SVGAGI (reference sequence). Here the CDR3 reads CASSKLTGSYEQYF. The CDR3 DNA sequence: TGTGCCAGCAGCAAACTGACAGGGTCCTACGAGCAGTACTTC.

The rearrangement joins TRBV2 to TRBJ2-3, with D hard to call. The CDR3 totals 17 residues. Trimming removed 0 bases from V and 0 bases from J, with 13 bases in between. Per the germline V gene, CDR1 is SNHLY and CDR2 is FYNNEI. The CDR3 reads CASSEAKGSSSTDTQYF. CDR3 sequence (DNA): TGTGCCAGCAGTGAAGCGAAAGGTTCGTCTAGCACAGATACGCAGTATTTT.

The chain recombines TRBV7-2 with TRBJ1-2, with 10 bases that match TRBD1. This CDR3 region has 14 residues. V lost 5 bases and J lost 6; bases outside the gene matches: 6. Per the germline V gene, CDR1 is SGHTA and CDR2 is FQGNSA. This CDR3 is CASSPDRGRDGYTF. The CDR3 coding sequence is TGTGCCAGCAGCCCAGACAGGGGGCGGGATGGCTACACCTTC.

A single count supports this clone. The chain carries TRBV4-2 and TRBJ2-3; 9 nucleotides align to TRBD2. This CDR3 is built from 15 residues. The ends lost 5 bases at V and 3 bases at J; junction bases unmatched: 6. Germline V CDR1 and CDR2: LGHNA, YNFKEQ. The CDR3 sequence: CASSGGGGGTDTQYF. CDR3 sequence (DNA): TGTGCCAGCAGCGGCGGGGGGGGAGGGACAGATACGCAGTATTTT.

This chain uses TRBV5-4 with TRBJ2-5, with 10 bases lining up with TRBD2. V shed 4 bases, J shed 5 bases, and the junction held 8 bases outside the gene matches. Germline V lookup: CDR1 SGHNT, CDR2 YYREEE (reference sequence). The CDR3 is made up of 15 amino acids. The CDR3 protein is CASSQLAGTAETQYF. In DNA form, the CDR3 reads TGTGCCAGCAGCCAACTAGCGGGAACGGCGGAGACCCAGTACTTC.

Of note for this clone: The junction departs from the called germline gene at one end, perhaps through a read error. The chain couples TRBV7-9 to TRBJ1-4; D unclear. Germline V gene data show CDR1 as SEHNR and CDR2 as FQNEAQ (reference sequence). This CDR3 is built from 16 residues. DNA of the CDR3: TGTGTCAGCAGCCGCGGCGGCATCGGAATAGCTGAAAAACTGTTTTTT. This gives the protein CVSSRGGIGIAEKLFF.

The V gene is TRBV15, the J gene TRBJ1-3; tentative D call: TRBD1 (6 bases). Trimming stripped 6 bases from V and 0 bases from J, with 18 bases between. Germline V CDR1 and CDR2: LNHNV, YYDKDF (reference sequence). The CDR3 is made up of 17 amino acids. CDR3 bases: TGTGCCACCAGTCCCTCCGGGAGGGGGATCTCTGGAAACACCATATATTTT. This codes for CATSPSGRGISGNTIYF.

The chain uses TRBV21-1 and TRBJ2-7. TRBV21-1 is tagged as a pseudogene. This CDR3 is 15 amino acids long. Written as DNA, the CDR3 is TGTGCCAGCAGCGCGCGCGAACGGAAAACCTACGAGCAGTACTTC. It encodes CASSARERKTYEQYF.

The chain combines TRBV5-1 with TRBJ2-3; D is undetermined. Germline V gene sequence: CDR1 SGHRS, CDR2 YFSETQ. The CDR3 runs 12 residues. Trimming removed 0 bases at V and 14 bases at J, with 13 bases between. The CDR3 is CASSLVTYDLYF. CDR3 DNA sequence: TGCGCCAGCAGCTTGGTCACTTACGATCTGTATTTT.

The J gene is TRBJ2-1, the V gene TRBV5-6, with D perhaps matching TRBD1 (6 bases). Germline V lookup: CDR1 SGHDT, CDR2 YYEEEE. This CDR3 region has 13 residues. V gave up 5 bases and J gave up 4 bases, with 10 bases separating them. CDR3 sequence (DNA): TGTGCCAGCAGTTTAGGACAGTACAATGAGCAGTTCTTC. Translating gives CASSLGQYNEQFF. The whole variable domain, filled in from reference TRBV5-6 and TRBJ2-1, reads DAGVTQSPTHLIKTRGQQVTLRCSPKSGHDTVSWYQQALGQGPQFIFQYYEEEERQRGNFPDRFSGHQFPNYSSELNVNALLLGDSALYLCASSLGQYNEQFFGPGTRLTVL.

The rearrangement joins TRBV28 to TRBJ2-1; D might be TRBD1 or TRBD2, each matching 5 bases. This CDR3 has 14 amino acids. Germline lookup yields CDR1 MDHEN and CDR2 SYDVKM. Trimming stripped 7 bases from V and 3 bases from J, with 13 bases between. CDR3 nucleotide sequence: TGTGCCAGCACATCAGGGAGCGACTACAATGAGCAGTTCTTC. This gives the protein CASTSGSDYNEQFF.

CDR3: CASSPRDPRYTIYF. CDR3 nucleotide sequence: TGTGCCAGTAGTCCCCGGGACCCAAGGTACACCATATATTTT. The V gene is TRBV19, the J gene TRBJ1-3; possible D gene TRBD1, 5 bases. The CDR3 is made up of 14 amino acids. Germline V lookup: CDR1 LNHDA, CDR2 SQIVND (reference sequence). Between the trimmed V and J ends, which lost 5 bases and 8 bases, there was a span of 16 bases.

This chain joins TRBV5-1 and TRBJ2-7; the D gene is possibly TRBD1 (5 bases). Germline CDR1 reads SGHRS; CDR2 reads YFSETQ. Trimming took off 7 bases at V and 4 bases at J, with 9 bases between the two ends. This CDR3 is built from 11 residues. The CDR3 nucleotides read TGCGCCAGCTCTCAGGGTTACGAGCAGTACTTC. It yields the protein CASSQGYEQYF.

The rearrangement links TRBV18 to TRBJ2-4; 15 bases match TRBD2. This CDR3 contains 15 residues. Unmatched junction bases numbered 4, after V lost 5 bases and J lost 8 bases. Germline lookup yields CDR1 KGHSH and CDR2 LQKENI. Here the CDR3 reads CASSLGLAGGDIQYF. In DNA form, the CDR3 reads TGTGCCAGCTCATTGGGACTAGCGGGAGGTGACATTCAGTACTTC.

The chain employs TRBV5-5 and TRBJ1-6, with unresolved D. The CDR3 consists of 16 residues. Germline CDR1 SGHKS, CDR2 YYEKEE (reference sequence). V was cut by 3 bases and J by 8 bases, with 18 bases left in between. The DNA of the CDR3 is TGTGCCAGCAGCTCGGGAGGCGGCGGGGATCATTCACCCCTCCACTTT. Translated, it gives CASSSGGGGDHSPLHF.